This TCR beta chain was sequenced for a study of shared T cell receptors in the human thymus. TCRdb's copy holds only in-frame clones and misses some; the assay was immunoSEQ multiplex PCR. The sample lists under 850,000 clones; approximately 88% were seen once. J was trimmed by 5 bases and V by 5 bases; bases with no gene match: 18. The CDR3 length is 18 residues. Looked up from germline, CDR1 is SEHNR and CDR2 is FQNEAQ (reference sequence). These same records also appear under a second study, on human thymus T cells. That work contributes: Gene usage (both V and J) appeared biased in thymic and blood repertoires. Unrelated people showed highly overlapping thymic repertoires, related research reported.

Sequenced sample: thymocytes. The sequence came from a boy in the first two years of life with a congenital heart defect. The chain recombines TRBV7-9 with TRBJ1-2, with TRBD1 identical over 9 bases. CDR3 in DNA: TGTGCCAGCAGCGAGGCCCCGGGACAGGGAACCTCGGAGTATGGCTACACCTTC. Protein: CASSEAPGQGTSEYGYTF.